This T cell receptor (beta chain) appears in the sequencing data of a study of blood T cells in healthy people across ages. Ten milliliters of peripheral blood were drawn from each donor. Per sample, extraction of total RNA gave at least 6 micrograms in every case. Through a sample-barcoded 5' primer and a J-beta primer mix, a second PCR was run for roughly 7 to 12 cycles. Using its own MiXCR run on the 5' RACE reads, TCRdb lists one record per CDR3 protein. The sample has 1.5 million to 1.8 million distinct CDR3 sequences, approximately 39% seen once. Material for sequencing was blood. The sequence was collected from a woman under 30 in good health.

The CDR3 is CASSFKAGNSPLHF. CDR3 coding DNA: TGTGCCAGCAGCTTCAAAGCAGGGAACTCACCCCTCCACTTT. The V gene is TRBV11-3, the J gene TRBJ1-6, with TRBD1 as a possible D gene (5 bases). Germline V gene sequence: CDR1 SGHNT, CDR2 YENEEA. With 3 bases removed from V and 10 bases from J, the gap between germline ends came to 13 bases. The CDR3 sequence is 14 residues long.